The clone carrying this T cell receptor beta chain was counted a few times. No antigen is known for it. Sorting of CD4+ naive, central memory, regulatory and stem cell-like memory cells was performed via CD45RO/CCR7/CD25/CD127/CD95/CD27. Expressed TCRB transcripts were sequenced because the entire RNA isolate underwent reverse transcription. Only in-frame clones appear in the TCRdb table, and some are missing; sequencing was by immunoSEQ multiplex PCR. The sample includes about 360,000 clones, 10% to 15% seen only once; the top ten take less than 0.02%. The CDR3 is made up of 11 amino acids. Germline V lookup: CDR1 DFQATT, CDR2 SNEGSKA (reference sequence). With 6 bases removed from V and 2 bases from J, the gap between germline ends came to 8 bases. This record comes from a study of beta chain features in type 1 diabetes. Study observations and caveats: Type 1 diabetes patients had TCRB CDR3s that were shorter (moderately but significantly so) in all four CD4+ subsets. When VDJ junctions were examined, type 1 diabetes patients showed fewer insertions and more deletions.

The chain has TRBV20-1 and TRBJ2-7, with D perhaps TRBD1 (6 bases). The source is a man younger than 30 in good health. The sequencing input was naive CD4+ T cells from blood. The CDR3 here is CSAKGAYEQYF. In nucleotides, the CDR3 is TGCAGTGCCAAGGGGGCCTACGAGCAGTACTTC.